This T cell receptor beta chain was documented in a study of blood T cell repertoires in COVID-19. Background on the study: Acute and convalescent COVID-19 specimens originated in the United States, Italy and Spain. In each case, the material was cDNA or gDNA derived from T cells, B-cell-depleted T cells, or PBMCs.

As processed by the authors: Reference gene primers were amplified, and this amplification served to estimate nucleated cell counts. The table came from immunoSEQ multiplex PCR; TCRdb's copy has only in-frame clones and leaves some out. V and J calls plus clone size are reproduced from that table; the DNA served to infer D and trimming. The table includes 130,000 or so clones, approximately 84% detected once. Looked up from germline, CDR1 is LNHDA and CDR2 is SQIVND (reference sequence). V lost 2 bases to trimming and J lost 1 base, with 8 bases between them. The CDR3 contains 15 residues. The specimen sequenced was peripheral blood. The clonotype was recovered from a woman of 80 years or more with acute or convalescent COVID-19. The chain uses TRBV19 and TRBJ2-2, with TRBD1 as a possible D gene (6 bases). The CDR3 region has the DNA TGTGCCAGTAGTATAAGGACAGAGAACACCGGGGAGCTGTTTTTT. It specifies CASSIRTENTGELFF.